This T cell receptor beta chain was documented in a study of blood T cell repertoires in COVID-19. Looking at the study overall: PBMCs, B-cell-depleted T cells, or T cells provided the cDNA or gDNA that made up the material.

Enrolment of Seattle patients took place during active infection, and they were followed longitudinally. Some clones are missing from TCRdb's copy, which holds only in-frame ones; the method was immunoSEQ multiplex PCR. The profile shows 180,000 or so clones, about three quarters of them singletons. Trimming removed 1 base at V and 3 bases at J, with 13 bases between. Looked up from germline, CDR1 is SGHRS and CDR2 is YFSETQ. The CDR3 consists of 15 residues. This TCR derives from a woman of 80 years or more with COVID-19, enrolled during active disease. The chain uses TRBV5-1 and TRBJ1-1; TRBD1 is a possible D gene (5 bases). Sequencing was done on a sample of peripheral blood. The CDR3: CASSLLRGRDTEAFF. DNA for the CDR3: TGCGCCAGCAGCTTGCTTAGGGGCCGGGACACTGAAGCTTTCTTT.